Each of the 19 T cell receptor beta chains below was sequenced from the same sample in a study of human T cells and chemical hapten exposure. MiXCR, applied by TCRdb to the RACE reads, yields one record per CDR3 protein. Here the sample spans about 40,000 distinct CDR3 sequences, approximately 3.4% being singletons. Time point denoted: patch test 2, 6 weeks after DPC sensitization. Treatment indicated: therapeutic diphenylcyclopropenone sensitization with weekly scalp DPC. The sample in question was whole blood, obtained in connection with sensitization to the hapten diphenylcyclopropenone (DPC). The receptors originated from a man between 35 and 55 years old with alopecia areata. Some clones in this sample may be carry-over from other donors' samples.

This clonotype has a count of ten or more. The rearrangement joins TRBV20-1 to TRBJ2-1; possibly TRBD2 for D (6 bases). From germline, CDR1 is DFQATT and CDR2 SNEGSKA (reference sequence). The V and J ends lost 8 bases and 6 bases respectively, with 14 bases between them. The length of the CDR3 is 12 residues. The CDR3 nucleotides are TGCAGTCGGGGAGCGGGCTCCAATGAGCAGTTCTTC. It yields the protein CSRGAGSNEQFF.

This clonotype appeared many times. The chain has TRBV20-1 and TRBJ1-2; D uncertain. From germline, CDR1 is DFQATT and CDR2 SNEGSKA (reference sequence). Trimming removed 6 bases from V and 7 bases from J, with 18 bases in between. This CDR3 has 13 amino acids. The CDR3 protein is CSAGGRRIGGYTF. Here the CDR3 DNA reads TGCAGTGCCGGCGGCAGGCGCATAGGTGGCTACACCTTC.

This clonotype has ten or more counts. J is TRBJ1-1 and V is TRBV12-3 or TRBV12-4; weak D call: TRBD1 (6 bases). Trimming pared 3 bases from V and 11 bases from J, leaving 16 bases between. The CDR3 is 13 residues long. CDR3 in amino acids: CASSFLQGGEAFF. The CDR3 DNA sequence: TGTGCCAGCAGTTTCCTACAGGGTGGGGAGGCTTTCTTT.

This clonotype was recorded at least ten times. J is TRBJ2-2 and V is TRBV6-5; D remains unclear. Looked up from germline, CDR1 is MNHEY and CDR2 is SVGAGI. The CDR3 is 16 residues long. The V and J ends lost 6 bases and 3 bases respectively, with 17 bases between them. The CDR3 is CASRPQGLQYTGELFF. The DNA of the CDR3 is TGTGCCAGCAGACCCCAAGGGTTGCAGTACACCGGGGAGCTGTTTTTT.

This clonotype was counted ten times or more. The genes are TRBV19 and TRBJ2-1; D ambiguous. Germline assignment: CDR1 LNHDA and CDR2 SQIVND (reference sequence). The length of the CDR3 is 14 residues. Trimming took 1 base from V and 4 from J, leaving 8 bases between them. The CDR3 protein is CASSIVLSYNEQFF. The CDR3 nucleotides read TGTGCCAGTAGTATAGTCCTATCATACAATGAGCAGTTCTTC.

Many counts were recorded for this clonotype. CDR3 protein: CATSRGQAQSYEQYF. In nucleotides, the CDR3 is TGTGCCACCAGCAGAGGACAGGCGCAATCCTACGAGCAGTACTTC. V and J are TRBV15 and TRBJ2-7; D possibly corresponds to TRBD1 (6 bases). Germline CDR1 LNHNV, CDR2 YYDKDF (reference sequence). V was cut by 1 base and J by 1 base, with 11 bases left in between. This CDR3 contains 15 residues.

This clonotype has a count of ten or more. The chain combines TRBV18 with TRBJ1-1; D might be TRBD1 (5 bases). V lost 4 bases to trimming and J lost 4 bases, with 13 bases between them. The CDR3 sequence is 14 residues long. Germline CDR1 KGHSH, CDR2 LQKENI. DNA of the CDR3: TGTGCCAGCTCACTAGGGGCAGGGATCACTGAAGCTTTCTTT. Translating gives CASSLGAGITEAFF.

This clonotype was seen a few times. The chain employs TRBV14 and TRBJ2-2; possibly TRBD1 for D (5 bases). Looked up from germline, CDR1 is SGHDN and CDR2 is FVKESK. The CDR3 is made up of 15 amino acids. Deletions cut 1 base from V and 5 bases from J, with 11 bases between. CDR3 bases: TGTGCCAGCAGCCAAGCGCAGGGTCGGACCGGGGAGCTGTTTTTT. Amino acid sequence: CASSQAQGRTGELFF.

Regarding this clonotype: Being one base from a much bigger clone, this may be a read error. The J gene is TRBJ2-3, the V gene TRBV20-1; D might be TRBD1 (6 bases). The germline V gene has CDR1 DFQATT and CDR2 SNEGSKA (reference sequence). V was pared by 1 base and J by 1 base, with 9 bases between. The CDR3 extends over 14 amino acids. The CDR3 DNA reads TGCAGTGCTAGAGGGGGGCTGGGCACAGATACGCAGTATTTT. Its protein product is CSARGGLGTDTQYF.

This clonotype was picked up many times. The chain employs TRBV5-1 and TRBJ2-3, with 8 bases aligning to TRBD1. The V segment lost 4 bases and the J segment 6 bases; nucleotides outside the gene matches: 10. CDR3 length: 15 residues. CDR1 and CDR2 (germline): SGHRS, YFSETQ. The CDR3 sequence is CASSAETGAGDTQYF. Here the CDR3 DNA reads TGCGCCAGCAGCGCTGAGACAGGGGCGGGGGATACGCAGTATTTT.

This clonotype was seen many times. This chain links TRBV20-1 with TRBJ2-1, with 9 bases that match TRBD2. The ends lost 2 bases at V and 5 bases at J; junction bases unmatched: 7. The V gene's germline CDR1 is DFQATT and CDR2 SNEGSKA (reference sequence). The CDR3 consists of 15 residues. This CDR3 is CSARRPGLANNEQFF. The CDR3 DNA reads TGCAGTGCTAGAAGGCCGGGACTAGCAAACAATGAGCAGTTCTTC.

There are many counts of this clonotype. CDR3 nucleotide sequence: TGTGCCAGCTCACCCGGGACAGCCCGCGGCGAGCAGTACTTC. It is translated as CASSPGTARGEQYF. The rearrangement joins TRBV18 to TRBJ2-7; 7 positions match TRBD1. Per the germline V gene, CDR1 is KGHSH and CDR2 is LQKENI. The length of the CDR3 is 14 residues. Trimming at V came to 3 bases and at J to 6 bases, leaving 8 bases not matched to a gene.

This clonotype occurred many times. This sequence joins TRBV12-3 or TRBV12-4 and TRBJ1-1; D is ambiguous. The CDR3 is made up of 13 amino acids. Trimming stripped 3 bases from V and 5 bases from J, with 10 bases between. DNA of the CDR3: TGTGCCAGCAGTTTCCCCACAGCTACTGAAGCTTTCTTT. Amino acids: CASSFPTATEAFF.

This chain uses TRBV27 with TRBJ1-5, with 9 bases matching TRBD1. V was pared by 6 bases and J by 6 bases, with 6 bases of the junction left unmatched. The CDR3 contains 14 residues. Germline CDR1 MNHEY, CDR2 SMNVEV (reference sequence). CDR3 sequence: CASRRTGVGQPQHF. CDR3 in DNA: TGTGCCAGCAGGCGGACAGGGGTAGGTCAGCCCCAGCATTTT.

This clonotype was recorded at least ten times. The chain combines TRBV7-3 with TRBJ2-5, with D perhaps assigned TRBD1 or TRBD2 (6 bases each). Trimming took 4 bases from V and 4 from J, leaving 13 bases between them. CDR3 length: 14 amino acids. CDR1 is SGHTA and CDR2 is FQGTGA in the germline V gene. In nucleotides, the CDR3 is TGTGCCAGCAGCTCCCTGGGGGGCGGAGAGACCCAGTACTTC. Amino acids: CASSSLGGGETQYF. The full variable domain, rest sourced from reference TRBV7-3 and TRBJ2-5, is GAGVSQTPSNKVTEKGKYVELRCDPISGHTALYWYRQSLGQGPEFLIYFQGTGAADDSGLPNDRFFAVRPEGSVSTLKIQRTERGDSAVYLCASSSLGGGETQYFGPGTRLLVL.

This clonotype has ten or more counts. The chain uses TRBV6-5 and TRBJ2-5, with TRBD2 matching over 9 bases. The germline gives CDR1 MNHEY, CDR2 SVGAGI. CDR3 size: 18 residues. The junction had 24 bases not matched to a gene; V was cut back by 6 bases and J by 10 bases. The CDR3 region is CASSLLEASGRYKRSQYF. The CDR3 DNA follows: TGTGCCAGCAGCCTACTCGAGGCGAGCGGGAGGTACAAGAGAAGCCAGTACTTC.

This clonotype was counted ten times or more. The chain links TRBV6-2 or TRBV6-3 to TRBJ2-1; 10 positions agree with TRBD2. After removal of 3 bases from V and 0 bases from J, the junction contained 5 bases not matched to a gene. The germline V gene encodes CDR1 MNHEY and CDR2 SVGEGT. CDR3 length: 17 residues. The CDR3 DNA reads TGTGCCAGCAGTTATACTAGCGGGAAGAGCTCCTACAATGAGCAGTTCTTC. It encodes CASSYTSGKSSYNEQFF.

This clonotype was recorded many times. The rearrangement joins TRBV27 to TRBJ2-7; 7 bases fit TRBD1. CDR1 is MNHEY and CDR2 is SMNVEV in the germline V gene (reference sequence). V trimming: 3 bases; J trimming: 2 bases; junction bases outside the gene matches: 4. The CDR3 consists of 14 residues. As DNA, the CDR3 is TGTGCCAGCAGTTTGGGGCAGGGGGCCTACGAGCAGTACTTC. It yields the protein CASSLGQGAYEQYF.

This clonotype was counted many times. This chain uses TRBV7-9 with TRBJ2-5; 11 bases fit TRBD2. The V gene end was trimmed by 4 bases and the J gene end by 5 bases; junction bases not matched to a gene: 3. The V gene's germline CDR1 is SEHNR and CDR2 FQNEAQ (reference sequence). There are 14 residues in the CDR3. CDR3 region: CASSSRTSGETQYF. CDR3 sequence (DNA): TGTGCCAGCAGCTCACGGACTAGCGGGGAGACCCAGTACTTC.